This T cell receptor (beta chain) was sequenced in a study of cytomegalovirus exposure and HLA in healthy donors. Study-wide background: Earlier, 100 million to 130 million unique TCR beta sequences were recovered from approximately 200 million T cells by an analysis. Study-wide points: With later analysis, a missense DCLRE1C variant became linked to TCR beta V- and J-gene trimming.

Regarding donors, all were healthy bone marrow donors. Germline CDR1 reads LNHDA; CDR2 reads SQIVND (reference sequence). This CDR3 has 13 residues. V gave up 6 bases and J gave up 9 bases; unmatched junction bases: 8. This clone was seen a handful of times. Its target is not known. In the PCR, 60 Vbeta and 13 Jbeta primers were used. This table comes from immunoSEQ multiplex PCR, and its TCRdb copy is limited to in-frame clones, with some not included. The sample holds some 180,000 clones; about 90% are singletons and the top ten take around 0.25%. This sequence was found in a girl under three years old in good health and CMV-seronegative. The chain is built from TRBV19 and TRBJ2-1; TRBD2 matches at 7 bases. The sequenced material came from PBMCs. As DNA, the CDR3 is TGTGCCAGTAGCGAACCGGGGGGACCTGAGCAGTTCTTC. Protein sequence: CASSEPGGPEQFF. Full variable domain (rest looked up from reference TRBV19 and TRBJ2-1): DGGITQSPKYLFRKEGQNVTLSCEQNLNHDAMYWYRQDPGQGLRLIYYSQIVNDFQKGDIAEGYSVSREKKESFPLTVTSAQKNPTAFYLCASSEPGGPEQFFGPGTRLTVL.